This TCR beta chain was identified during a study of tumor-infiltrating lymphocytes in primary liver carcinoma. The CDR3 has 15 amino acids. Germline CDR1 reads SGHAT; CDR2 reads FQNNGV. The template, about 500 ng total RNA, yielded TCR beta cDNA made with a constant-region primer. Libraries of TCR beta came from three nested multiplex PCR rounds with slightly modified ARM-PCR. The opening two PCR rounds, around 9 cycles each, paired TRBV1-TRBV30 forward primers with a C-beta reverse primer. One entry per CDR3 protein, called by TCRdb with MiXCR from the multiplex PCR reads. The sample yields some 30,000 distinct CDR3 sequences, about three quarters seen once. In the case of this clonotype: Germline and junction disagree at one end, which may indicate a read error.

Co-extraction of both nucleic acids (RNA and DNA) used roughly 18-32 mg of unsorted bulk tissue. The source is a man in his forties with primary liver carcinoma and hepatitis B virus infection. Sequencing input: liver tumor tissue from sampling region 5. The subset here: tumor region T5, tumor centre. The chain has TRBV11-2 and TRBJ2-7; weak D call: TRBD1 (5 bases). CDR3 bases: TGTGCCAGCAGATTCATGACAGATCCGAACTACGAGCAGCACTTC. The encoded protein is CASRFMTDPNYEQHF.